This T cell receptor (beta chain) stems from a study of OX40 agonist ivuxolimab in advanced cancers. Study-wide background: Hepatocellular carcinoma, melanoma, renal cell or head and neck cancer was diagnosed in the dose-escalation patients. With a range of about 23 to 85, age averaged roughly 60 years, and 75% to 90% were male.

Here immunoSEQ multiplex PCR was the method, and the copy in TCRdb shows in-frame clones only, minus some. The sample has roughly 86,000 clones; 86% are singletons. Of note for this clone: Its antigen is unidentified.

V shed 3 bases and J 2 bases; nucleotides not matched to a gene: 6. Germline lookup yields CDR1 ENHRY and CDR2 SYGVKD. This CDR3 region has 16 residues. Study conclusions and caveats: Clonal expansion from baseline to week 6 occurred in both CD4+ and CD8+ T cells.

Sequenced here: CD4+ or CD8+ T cells sorted from blood, sampled in a trial of the OX40 agonist ivuxolimab. The clonotype originates from an adult with an advanced solid tumor such as melanoma, head and neck, liver or kidney cancer. The chain is built from TRBV10-3 and TRBJ2-1; 8 bases agree with TRBD2. The CDR3 nucleotides are TGTGCCATCAGTGACGGGGGGGGCTCGACCTACAATGAGCAGTTCTTC. This gives the protein CAISDGGGSTYNEQFF.